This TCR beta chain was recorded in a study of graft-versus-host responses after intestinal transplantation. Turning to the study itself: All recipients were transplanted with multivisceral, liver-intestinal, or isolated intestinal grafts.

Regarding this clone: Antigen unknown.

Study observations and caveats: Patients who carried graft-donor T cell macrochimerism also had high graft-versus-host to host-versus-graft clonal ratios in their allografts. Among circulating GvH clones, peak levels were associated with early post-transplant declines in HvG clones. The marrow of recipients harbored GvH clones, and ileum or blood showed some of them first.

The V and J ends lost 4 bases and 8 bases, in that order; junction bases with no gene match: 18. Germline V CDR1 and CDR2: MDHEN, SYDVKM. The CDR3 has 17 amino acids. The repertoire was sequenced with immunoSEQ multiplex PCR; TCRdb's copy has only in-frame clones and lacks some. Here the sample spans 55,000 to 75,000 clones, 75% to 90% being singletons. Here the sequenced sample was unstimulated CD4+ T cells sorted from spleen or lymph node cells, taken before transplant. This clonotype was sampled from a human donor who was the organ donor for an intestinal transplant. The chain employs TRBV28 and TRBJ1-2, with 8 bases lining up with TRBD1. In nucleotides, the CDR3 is TGTGCCAGCAGTTCCTCCGCGGGACAGGTGTTTCAGGGGGGCTACACCTTC. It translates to CASSSSAGQVFQGGYTF.